Following are 20 T cell receptor beta chains from one sample sequenced in a study of T cell responses to AZD1222 COVID-19 vaccine. Using immunoSEQ multiplex PCR, the repertoire was profiled, and TCRdb retains in-frame clones only, with some absent. The sample consists of 75,000 to 90,000 clones, approximately 80% of them appearing once. This material consisted of peripheral blood, taken on day 0 of AZD1222 vaccination. All receptors come from an adult in good health.

The CDR3, as DNA: TGTGCCAGCAGCTTAGGGGCTACAACGGGGGAGACCCAGTACTTC. Encoded protein: CASSLGATTGETQYF. The chain couples TRBV7-6 to TRBJ2-5, with a weak D call TRBD2 (5 bases). Trimming stripped 1 base from V and 5 bases from J, with 14 bases between. Germline V gene sequence: CDR1 SGHVS, CDR2 FNYEAQ. The CDR3 consists of 15 residues.

The J gene is TRBJ1-2, the V gene TRBV28, with D possibly being TRBD1 (5 bases). There are 13 residues in the CDR3. The germline gives CDR1 MDHEN, CDR2 SYDVKM. V was clipped by 9 bases and J by 5 bases, with 16 bases between them. CDR3 nucleotide sequence: TGTGCCAGTACCGGGGCTACGCTATATGGCTACACCTTC. Translation: CASTGATLYGYTF.

In its sample, this clone was seen a few times. The V and J genes are TRBV25-1 and TRBJ2-7; 7 positions match TRBD1. The germline V gene has CDR1 MGHDK and CDR2 SYGVNS. With V trimmed by 6 bases and J by 5 bases, 4 bases remained unmatched. CDR3 length: 12 residues. The CDR3 region is CASRGQTHEQYF. The CDR3 nucleotides are TGTGCCAGCAGGGGACAGACCCACGAGCAGTACTTC.

The chain is built from TRBV19 and TRBJ1-2; weak D call: TRBD1 (5 bases). The germline V gene encodes CDR1 LNHDA and CDR2 SQIVND (reference sequence). The CDR3 is 15 residues long. Trimming took off 11 bases at V and 6 bases at J, with 25 bases between the two ends. CDR3 loop: CASTRQGGIGNGYTF. In nucleotides, the CDR3 is TGTGCCTCTACAAGGCAGGGTGGAATCGGAAATGGCTACACCTTC.

The V call is TRBV9, the J call TRBJ2-3; weak D call: TRBD2 (6 bases). The V end was cut by 3 bases, the J end by 4 bases, with 15 bases between. The CDR3 totals 15 residues. Looked up from germline, CDR1 is SGDLS and CDR2 is YYNGEE. As DNA, the CDR3 is TGTGCCAGCAGCGGGGGACTTGCTGCGCCAGATACGCAGTATTTT. Translated: CASSGGLAAPDTQYF. The full variable domain, completed using reference TRBV9 and TRBJ2-3, is DSGVTQTPKHLITATGQRVTLRCSPRSGDLSVYWYQQSLDQGLQFLIQYYNGEERAKGNILERFSAQQFPDLHSELNLSSLELGDSALYFCASSGGLAAPDTQYFGPGTRLTVL.

V gene TRBV18 combines with J gene TRBJ1-5; the D is unclear. Between the trimmed V and J ends, which lost 2 bases and 5 bases, there was a span of 10 bases. This CDR3 comprises 14 residues. In germline, CDR1 is KGHSH, CDR2 LQKENI. CDR3 protein: CASSPEQRDQPQHF. DNA of the CDR3: TGTGCCAGCTCACCAGAACAGAGAGATCAGCCCCAGCATTTT.

The chain carries TRBV5-4 and TRBJ1-2, with TRBD1 as a possible D gene (5 bases). The V and J ends lost 0 bases and 0 bases respectively, with 15 bases between them. Germline CDR1 SGHNT, CDR2 YYREEE (reference sequence). The CDR3 is made up of 17 amino acids. CDR3 in amino acids: CASSLGGSSQANYGYTF. In nucleotides, the CDR3 is TGTGCCAGCAGCTTGGGGGGGTCCTCCCAAGCTAACTATGGCTACACCTTC.

This CDR3 is CASTYSEEGYSPLHF. CDR3 coding DNA: TGTGCCAGCACCTACAGTGAGGAGGGTTATTCACCCCTCCACTTT. The chain joins TRBV6-5 to TRBJ1-6; D is unresolved. Trimming removed 7 bases at V and 8 bases at J, with 18 bases between. Germline lookup yields CDR1 MNHEY and CDR2 SVGAGI. The CDR3 runs to 15 residues.

The V call is TRBV29-1, the J call TRBJ1-4; the D gene is possibly TRBD1 (5 bases). The CDR3 is 12 residues long. CDR1 is SQVTM and CDR2 is ANQGSEA in the germline V gene. The V end lost 3 bases, the J end lost 5 bases, and 7 bases lay between the germline ends. The CDR3 region is CSVEAGNEKLFF. DNA for the CDR3: TGCAGCGTTGAGGCAGGGAATGAAAAACTGTTTTTT.

The chain joins TRBV19 to TRBJ2-2; D unresolved. In germline, CDR1 is LNHDA, CDR2 SQIVND (reference sequence). The CDR3 is 13 residues long. V gave up 11 bases and J gave up 2 bases, with 12 bases separating them. For the CDR3, the DNA is TGTGCCTGTACCCCGGAAAACACCGGGGAGCTGTTTTTT. Amino acid sequence: CACTPENTGELFF.

V gene TRBV16 combines with J gene TRBJ1-4, with 9 bases matching TRBD1. J gave up 7 bases and V 4 bases, and 1 base lay outside the gene matches. Germline CDR1 and CDR2: KGHSY and FQNENV. The CDR3 is 13 residues long. The CDR3 here is CASSRDRVEKLFF. In DNA form, the CDR3 reads TGTGCCAGCAGCCGGGACAGGGTTGAAAAACTGTTTTTT. Based on the CDR3 plus reference TRBV16 and TRBJ1-4, the full variable domain is GEEVAQTPKHLVRGEGQKAKLYCAPIKGHSYVFWYQQVLKNEFKFLISFQNENVFDETGMPKERFSAKCLPNSPCSLEIQATKLEDSAVYFCASSRDRVEKLFFGSGTQLSVL.

This chain links TRBV29-1 with TRBJ2-3, with D maybe TRBD2 (7 bases). Germline V lookup: CDR1 SQVTM, CDR2 ANQGSEA. V gave up 6 bases and J gave up 1 base, with 14 bases separating them. This CDR3 region has 14 residues. CDR3 sequence (DNA): TGCAGCGTCCTCACAGGGAGGGGCACAGATACGCAGTATTTT. Translating it yields CSVLTGRGTDTQYF.

The V gene is TRBV28, the J gene TRBJ1-1; TRBD1 agrees at 7 bases. From germline, CDR1 is MDHEN and CDR2 SYDVKM. V lost 6 bases, J lost 2 bases, and 6 bases stayed unmatched. The CDR3 sequence is 14 residues long. Here the CDR3 reads CASRKGAGNTEAFF. The CDR3 coding sequence is TGTGCCAGCAGGAAGGGGGCCGGAAACACTGAAGCTTTCTTT.

This chain connects TRBV10-2 to TRBJ2-7; 9 bases agree with TRBD2. Trimming took 7 bases from V and 5 from J; bases not matched to a gene: 6. In germline, CDR1 is WSHSY, CDR2 SAAADI. This CDR3 region has 13 residues. The CDR3 DNA sequence: TGCGCCAGCAATAGCGGGAGTACACACGAGCAGTACTTC. Amino acid sequence: CASNSGSTHEQYF.

The chain employs TRBV9 and TRBJ2-1; 7 bases fit TRBD2. Trimming took 1 base from V and 4 from J; bases not matched to a gene: 8. The CDR3 spans 16 residues. Germline V gene data show CDR1 as SGDLS and CDR2 as YYNGEE. The CDR3 coding sequence is TGTGCCAGCAGCGTACAAGCGGGAAACCTTTACAATGAGCAGTTCTTC. It yields the protein CASSVQAGNLYNEQFF.

This clone turned up a few times. V is TRBV27 and J is TRBJ2-5, with TRBD2 matching over 9 bases. The CDR3 loop spans 15 amino acids. Germline trimming cut 8 bases from V and 6 bases from J; bases unmatched to any gene: 13. Germline V CDR1 and CDR2: MNHEY, SMNVEV (reference sequence). For the CDR3, the DNA is TGTGCCAGCGGTCTCTCTAGCGGGATGTGGAAGACCCAGTACTTC. This encodes CASGLSSGMWKTQYF.

This clone was recorded at least ten times. This chain connects TRBV11-2 to TRBJ2-2; 8 bases line up with TRBD2. The germline V gene encodes CDR1 SGHAT and CDR2 FQNNGV. The CDR3 contains 16 residues. The junction had 11 bases not matched to a gene; V was cut back by 5 bases and J by 6 bases. The CDR3, as DNA: TGTGCCAGCAGCCGGCCGGGACTAGGCCGTCCCGGGGAGCTGTTTTTT. This codes for CASSRPGLGRPGELFF.

The rearrangement joins TRBV25-1 to TRBJ2-5; possibly TRBD1 for D (5 bases). This CDR3 comprises 13 residues. V lost 1 base, J lost 5 bases, and 8 bases lay in between. Per the germline V gene, CDR1 is MGHDK and CDR2 is SYGVNS. CDR3 amino acids: CASSESGLETQYF. CDR3 coding DNA: TGTGCCAGCAGTGAATCAGGGTTGGAGACCCAGTACTTC.

The rearrangement links TRBV2 to TRBJ1-1; TRBD1 aligns across 7 bases. With 6 bases clipped from V and 3 bases from J, the junction kept 10 bases outside the gene matches. CDR1 and CDR2 from the germline V gene are SNHLY and FYNNEI. CDR3 size: 15 residues. The CDR3 bases are TGTGCCAGCAGCGAGGGGACAGAATTTTACACTGAAGCTTTCTTT. Amino acid sequence: CASSEGTEFYTEAFF.

V usage is TRBV5-1 and J usage is TRBJ1-2; 10 bases line up with TRBD1. CDR1 SGHRS and CDR2 YFSETQ come from the germline V gene. V was clipped by 0 bases and J by 4 bases; unmatched bases: 0. CDR3 length: 14 amino acids. For the CDR3, the DNA is TGCGCCAGCAGCTTGGGGACAGGGGGCTATGGCTACACCTTC. It specifies CASSLGTGGYGYTF.